Reported below is one TCR beta chain. 13 Jbeta primers and 60 Vbeta primers were used for the PCR. The method was immunoSEQ multiplex PCR; TCRdb's version includes in-frame clones alone and lacks a portion of them. The sample gives roughly 93,000 clones, more than 70% of which show up once; around 9.9% is in the top ten. The source of the sample is a study of cytomegalovirus exposure and HLA in healthy donors. The sequencing input was PBMCs. This TCR was sampled from a man between 18 and 35 years old in good health and CMV-seropositive.

The CDR3 coding sequence is TGTGCCAGCAGTGCTGCCAGACAGGGTCCCTACGAGCAGTACTTC. Translated: CASSAARQGPYEQYF. The V gene is TRBV2, the J gene TRBJ2-7; 7 bases agree with TRBD1. This CDR3 contains 15 residues. CDR1 SNHLY and CDR2 FYNNEI come from the germline V gene. V dropped 4 bases and J dropped 2; count of bases not matched to a gene: 8.